This T cell receptor (beta chain) appears in the sequencing data of a study of identical twins. General study results and limits: Twin pairs had excess sharing that was weaker in beta out-of-frame sequences.

This clonotype was observed a handful of times. Antigen unknown. J gave up 3 bases and V 6 bases, and 14 bases lay outside the gene matches. Per germline, CDR1 SQVTM and CDR2 ANQGSEA. The CDR3 extends over 17 amino acids. Among all donors, each was a healthy Caucasian. A universal primer site came from template switching; cDNA carried unique molecular identifiers. TCRdb reprocessed the 5' RACE reads via MiXCR and lists one record per CDR3 protein. The table records 270,000 or so distinct CDR3 sequences, about 8% of them present only once. These data were also reused for a study on yellow fever vaccine responses in identical twins.

The specimen sequenced was CD8+ T cells sorted from blood. This chain joins TRBV29-1 and TRBJ2-1; TRBD2 aligns across 10 bases. This receptor was taken from a woman aged 18-35 years in good health. CDR3 in DNA: TGCAGCGTGGGGAGGATTGTGGGGACTAGCGACTACAATGAGCAGTTCTTC. Translated, it gives CSVGRIVGTSDYNEQFF.